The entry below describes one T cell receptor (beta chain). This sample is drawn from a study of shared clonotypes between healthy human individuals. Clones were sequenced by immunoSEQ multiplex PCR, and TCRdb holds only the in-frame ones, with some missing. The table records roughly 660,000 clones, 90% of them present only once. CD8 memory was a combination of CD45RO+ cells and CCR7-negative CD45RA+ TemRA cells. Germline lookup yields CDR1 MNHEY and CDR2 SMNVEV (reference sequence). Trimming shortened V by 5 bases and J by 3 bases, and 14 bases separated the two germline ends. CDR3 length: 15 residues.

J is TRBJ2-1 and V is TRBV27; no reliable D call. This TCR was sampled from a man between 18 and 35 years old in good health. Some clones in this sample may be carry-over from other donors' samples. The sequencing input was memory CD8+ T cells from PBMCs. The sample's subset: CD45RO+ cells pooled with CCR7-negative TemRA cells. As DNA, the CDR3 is TGTGCCAGCAGTCTCCTCGGGCAGAGCTACAATGAGCAGTTCTTC. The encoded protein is CASSLLGQSYNEQFF.